This paragraph reports one TCR beta chain. Its antigen target is currently unknown. No per-base quality is available; no much larger clone lies one base away. CD8 naive samples were obtained by positive selection for CCR7 among CD45RO-negative cells, yielding a CD45RA+CCR7+ population from which TemRA cells were excluded. Healthy HIV-negative adults with no recently reported acute infections or vaccinations were included as donors. Only Caucasian adults living in Nashville, Tennessee, USA were represented among the donors. After blood collection by leukapheresis, PBMCs were isolated using Ficoll-Histopaque density gradient centrifugation and then cryopreserved in the vapor phase of liquid nitrogen. Purity and quantity of every magnetically sorted T cell population were checked by analytical flow cytometry. From each sorted fraction, genomic DNA was isolated and quantified by UV absorbance on a Nanodrop 2000c.

The data are from a study of shared clonotypes between healthy human individuals (dated by TCRdb to 2019 to 2021). For the study in its entirety: The cohort included three men and a couple of women between 18 and 49 years of age. For each donor, CD4 naive and CD4 memory were each given three plates, CD8 naive was given two plates, and CD8 memory was given one plate. The study deeply sequenced blood TCR repertoires of five healthy adults to estimate repertoire size and the extent of clonotype sharing between individuals. To increase sequencing depth and limit assay-specific biases, TCR repertoire library preparation and sequencing were carried out by different laboratories using diverse techniques. Per donor, leukapheresis produced somewhere between about 0.94 and 9.5 billion PBMCs.

Overall study outcomes, separate from this receptor: Naive subsets generally had larger estimated clonotype richness than memory subsets. Compared with non-shared clonotypes, clonotypes shared by all four sorted-subset donors had higher generation probabilities. Pairwise subsampling led to the expectation that sequencing depth would affect the degree of clonotype sharing among donors. Because the study included a small number of donors, the genetic and exposure-history diversity represented was limited. Sampling was limited to blood, and TCR repertoires in tissue likely differ from TCR repertoires in blood. Across a few donors, approximately 5% of naive CD4, over 3% of naive CD8, about 2.3% of memory CD4, and 0.4% of memory CD8 clonotypes were shared. Even with the large sequencing depth, rarefaction of the sorted-subset datasets indicated that sequencing was incomplete.

Looking up the germline V gene (reference sequence) yields CDR1 MNHEY and CDR2 SMNVEV. The CDR3 has 15 amino acids, counting the end cysteine and phenylalanine. CDR3 DNA only is kept here, 45 bases in frame from base 1. Compared with germline, V lacks 5 bases and J lacks 5 bases; bases without a gene match: 10. TCR CDR3 regions were amplified from genomic DNA by multiplex PCR using the deep immunoSEQ assay. For each cell subset, the extracted genomic DNA was distributed evenly across all wells of several immunoSEQ 96-well plates, and each plate served as one replicate. For sorted subsets, around 200 ng genomic DNA, equal to 30,000 to 35,000 T cell genomes, was loaded into each replicate PCR. Purified libraries were measured with a Qubit 3.0 fluorometer, size-checked on a Bioanalyzer 2100, and measured again with the KAPA Library Quantification kit. Each immunoSEQ 96-well plate was sequenced on its own single-read 150-cycle Illumina NextSeq 550 flow cell. As for the authors' bioinformatics: Because the immunoSEQ output included only junctional sequences and no quality scores, the filtering could not be the same as the filtering used for full-length reads. To assign V/J genes and CDR3, sequences were annotated using PyIR, a Python wrapper for IgBLAST v1.9, with IMGT germline references. Reads were removed for weak V/J assignments (E-value above 1e-6), missing CDR3, stop codons, out-of-frame junctions, or ambiguous translated residues. V3J clonotypes were defined as sequences sharing an identical inferred V gene, J gene, and CDR3 amino acid sequence. Percentage overlap between repertoires was calculated by dividing the number of shared unique clonotypes by the size of the smaller repertoire. RTK rarefaction, the Chao1 estimator, and Recon v2.1 estimates of unobserved clonotypes were used to assess repertoire richness. OLGA was used to compute generation probabilities for all TCRbeta clonotypes that the gDNA method yielded from four donors. Imported from immuneACCESS, the table was reduced by TCRdb to in-frame sequences with V and J called. These copies leave out some clones; in studies compared against another copy, an unresolved V gene accounts for under half, and the cause of the remainder is not known. V and J calls and clone size are those listed in that table; D and trimming were worked out from the DNA. The sample table records about 1,800,000 clones; about 95% of these occur just once. The biggest ten clones account for less than 1.5% of the sample.

This TCR came from a man younger than 35 in good health. The chain is assembled from TRBV27 and TRBJ2-7, with TRBD1 identical over 9 junction bases. The source material was naive CD8+ T cells sorted from blood. The cell subset or site label corresponds to: CD45RA+CCR7+. The CDR3 corresponds to CASSGTGTGRHEQYF. In nucleotide form, the sequence is TGTGCCAGCAGTGGAACCGGGACAGGGCGGCACGAGCAGTACTTC.